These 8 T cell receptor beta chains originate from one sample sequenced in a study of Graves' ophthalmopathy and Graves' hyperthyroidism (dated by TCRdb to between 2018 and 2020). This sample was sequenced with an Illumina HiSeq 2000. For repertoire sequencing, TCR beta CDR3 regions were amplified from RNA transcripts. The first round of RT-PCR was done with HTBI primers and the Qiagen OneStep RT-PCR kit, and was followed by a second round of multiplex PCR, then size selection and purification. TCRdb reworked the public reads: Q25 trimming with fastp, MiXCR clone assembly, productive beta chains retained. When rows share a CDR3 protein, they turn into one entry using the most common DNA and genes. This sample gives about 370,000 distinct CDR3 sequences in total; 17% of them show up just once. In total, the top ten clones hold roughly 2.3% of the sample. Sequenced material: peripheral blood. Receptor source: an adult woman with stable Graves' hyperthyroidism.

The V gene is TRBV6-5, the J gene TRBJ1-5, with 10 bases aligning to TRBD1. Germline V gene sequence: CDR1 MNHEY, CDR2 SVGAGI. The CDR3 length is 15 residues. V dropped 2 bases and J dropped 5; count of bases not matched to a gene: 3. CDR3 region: CASSYGQGVHQPQHF. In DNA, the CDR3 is TGTGCCAGCAGTTACGGACAGGGGGTCCATCAGCCCCAGCATTTT.

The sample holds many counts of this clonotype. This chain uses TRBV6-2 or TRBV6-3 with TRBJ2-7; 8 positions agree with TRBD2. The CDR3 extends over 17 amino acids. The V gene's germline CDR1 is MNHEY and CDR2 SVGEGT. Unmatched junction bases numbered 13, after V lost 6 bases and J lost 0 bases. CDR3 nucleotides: TGTGCCAGCAGAGGACTTAGAGCGGGAGCGGACTCCTACGAGCAGTACTTC. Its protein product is CASRGLRAGADSYEQYF.

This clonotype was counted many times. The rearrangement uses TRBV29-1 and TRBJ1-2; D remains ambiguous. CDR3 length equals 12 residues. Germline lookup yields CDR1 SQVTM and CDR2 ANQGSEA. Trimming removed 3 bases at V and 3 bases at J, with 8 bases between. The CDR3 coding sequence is TGCAGCGTTGATCAGGCAGACTATGGCTACACCTTC. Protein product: CSVDQADYGYTF.

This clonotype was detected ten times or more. The CDR3, as DNA: TGTGCCTGGAGTGTACGAAGCTCCTATAATTCACCCCTCCACTTT. It yields the protein CAWSVRSSYNSPLHF. The chain joins TRBV30 to TRBJ1-6, with D unresolved. The CDR3 has 15 amino acids. Trimming took 0 bases from V and 0 from J, leaving 6 bases between them. Germline assignment: CDR1 GTSNPN and CDR2 SVGIG (reference sequence).

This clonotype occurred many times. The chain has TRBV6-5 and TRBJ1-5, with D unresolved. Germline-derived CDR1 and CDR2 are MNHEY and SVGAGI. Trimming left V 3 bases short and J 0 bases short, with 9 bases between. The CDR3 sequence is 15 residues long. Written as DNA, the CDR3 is TGTGCCAGCAGTTATTCTAGGTATAGCAATCAGCCCCAGCATTTT. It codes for CASSYSRYSNQPQHF.

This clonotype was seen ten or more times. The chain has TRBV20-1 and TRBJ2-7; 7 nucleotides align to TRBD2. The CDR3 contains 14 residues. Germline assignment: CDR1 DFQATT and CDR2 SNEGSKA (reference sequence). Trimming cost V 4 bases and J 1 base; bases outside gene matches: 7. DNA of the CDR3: TGCAGTGCTAACAGCGGGACCGGGTCCTACGAGCAGTACTTC. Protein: CSANSGTGSYEQYF.

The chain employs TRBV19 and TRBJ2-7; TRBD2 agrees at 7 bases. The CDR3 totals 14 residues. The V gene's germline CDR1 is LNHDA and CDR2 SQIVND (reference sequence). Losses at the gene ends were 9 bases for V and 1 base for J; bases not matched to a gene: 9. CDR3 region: CASSRASGSYEQYF. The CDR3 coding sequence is TGTGCCAGCTCGAGGGCTAGCGGTTCCTACGAGCAGTACTTC.

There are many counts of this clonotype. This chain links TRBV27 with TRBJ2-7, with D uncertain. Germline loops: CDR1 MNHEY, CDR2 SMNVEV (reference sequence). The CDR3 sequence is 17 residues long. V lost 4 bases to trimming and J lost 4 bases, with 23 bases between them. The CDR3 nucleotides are TGTGCCAGCAGTTCTCGCCTTAGAGGCCATCGAGCGTACGAGCAGTACTTC. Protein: CASSSRLRGHRAYEQYF.